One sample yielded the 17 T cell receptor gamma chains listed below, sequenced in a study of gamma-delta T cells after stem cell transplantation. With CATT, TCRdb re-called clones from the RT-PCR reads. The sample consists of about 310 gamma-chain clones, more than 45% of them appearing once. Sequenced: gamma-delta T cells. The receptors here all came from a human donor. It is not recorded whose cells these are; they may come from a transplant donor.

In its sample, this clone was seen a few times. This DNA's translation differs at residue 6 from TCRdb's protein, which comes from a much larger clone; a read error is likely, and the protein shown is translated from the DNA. Here the CDR3 reads CATWDGPNRADSSDWIKTF. The DNA for the CDR3 is TGTGCCACCTGGGACGGGCCGAATCGGGCCGATAGTAGTGATTGGATCAAGACGTTT. The rearrangement links TRGV3 to TRGJP2. Here the J gene was assigned by germline matching of the DNA, as TCRdb has none. The CDR3 loop spans 19 amino acids. V trimming: 3 bases; J trimming: 0 bases; junction bases outside the gene matches: 16. Germline V lookup: CDR1 VTNTFY, CDR2 YDVSTARD (reference sequence).

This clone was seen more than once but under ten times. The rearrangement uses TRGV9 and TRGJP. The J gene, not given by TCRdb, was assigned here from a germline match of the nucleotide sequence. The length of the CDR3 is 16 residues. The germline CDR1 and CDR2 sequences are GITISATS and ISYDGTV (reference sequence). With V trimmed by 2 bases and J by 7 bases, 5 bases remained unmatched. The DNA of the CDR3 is TGTGCCTTGTGGGAGGGGCGGGAGTTGGGCAAAAAAATCAAGGTATTT. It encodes CALWEGRELGKKIKVF.

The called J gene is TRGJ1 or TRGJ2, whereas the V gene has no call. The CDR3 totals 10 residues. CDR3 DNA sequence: TGTGCCTGGGGTTATTATAAGAAACTCTTT. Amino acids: CAWGYYKKLF.

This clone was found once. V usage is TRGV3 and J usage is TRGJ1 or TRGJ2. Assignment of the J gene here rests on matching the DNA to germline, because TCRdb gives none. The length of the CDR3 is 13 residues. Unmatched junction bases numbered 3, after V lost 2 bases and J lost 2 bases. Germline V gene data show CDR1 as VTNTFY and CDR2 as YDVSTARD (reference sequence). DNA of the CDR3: TGTGCCACCTGGGACACCTATTATTATAAGAAACTCTTT. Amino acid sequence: CATWDTYYYKKLF.

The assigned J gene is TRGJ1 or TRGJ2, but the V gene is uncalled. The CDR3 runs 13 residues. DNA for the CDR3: TGTGCCCTGTGGGAGTCGGATTATTCTAAGAAACTCTTT. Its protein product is CALWESDYSKKLF.

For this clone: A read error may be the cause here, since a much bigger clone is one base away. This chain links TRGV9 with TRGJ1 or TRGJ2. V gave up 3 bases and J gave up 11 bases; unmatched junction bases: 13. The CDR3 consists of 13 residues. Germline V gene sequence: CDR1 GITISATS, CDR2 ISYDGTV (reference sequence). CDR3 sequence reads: CALWEPTNYQKLF. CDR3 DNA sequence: TGTGCCTTGTGGGAGCCTACCAACTATCAGAAACTCTTT.

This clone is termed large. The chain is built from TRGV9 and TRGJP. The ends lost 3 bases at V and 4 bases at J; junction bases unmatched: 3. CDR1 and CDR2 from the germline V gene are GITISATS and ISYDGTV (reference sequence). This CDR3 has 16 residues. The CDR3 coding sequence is TGTGCCTTGTGGGAGCCACAAGAGTTGGGCAAAAAAATCAAGGTATTT. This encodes CALWEPQELGKKIKVF.

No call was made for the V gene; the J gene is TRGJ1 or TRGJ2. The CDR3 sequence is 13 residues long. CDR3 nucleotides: TGTGCCTTGTGGGAGGGCTATTATTATAAGAAACTCTTT. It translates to CALWEGYYYKKLF.

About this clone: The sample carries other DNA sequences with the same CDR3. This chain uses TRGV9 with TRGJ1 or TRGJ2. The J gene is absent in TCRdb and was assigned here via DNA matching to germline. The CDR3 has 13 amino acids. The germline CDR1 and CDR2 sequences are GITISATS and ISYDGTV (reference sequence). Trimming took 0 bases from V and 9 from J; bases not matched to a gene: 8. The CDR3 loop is CALWEVKMRKKLF. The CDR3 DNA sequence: TGTGCCTTGTGGGAGGTGAAGATGCGTAAGAAACTCTTT.

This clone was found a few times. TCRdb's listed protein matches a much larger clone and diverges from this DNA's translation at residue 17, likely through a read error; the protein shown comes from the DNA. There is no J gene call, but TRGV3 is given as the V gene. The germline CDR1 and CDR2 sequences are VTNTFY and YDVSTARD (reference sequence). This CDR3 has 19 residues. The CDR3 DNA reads TGTGCCACCTGGGACAGGCCGAATCGGGCCGATAGTAGTGATTGGATCAGGACGTTT. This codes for CATWDRPNRADSSDWIRTF.

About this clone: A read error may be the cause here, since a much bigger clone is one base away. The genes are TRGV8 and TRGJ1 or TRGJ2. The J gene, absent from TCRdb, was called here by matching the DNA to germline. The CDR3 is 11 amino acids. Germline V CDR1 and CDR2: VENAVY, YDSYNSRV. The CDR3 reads CANWDRNKKLF. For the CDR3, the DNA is TGTGCCAACTGGGATAGGAATAAGAAACTCTTT.

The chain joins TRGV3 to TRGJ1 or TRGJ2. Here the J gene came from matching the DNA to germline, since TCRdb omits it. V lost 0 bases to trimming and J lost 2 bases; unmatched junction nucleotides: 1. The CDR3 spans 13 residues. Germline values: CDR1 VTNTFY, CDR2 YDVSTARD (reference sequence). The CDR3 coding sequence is TGTGCCACCTGGGACAGGCATTATTATAAGAAACTCTTT. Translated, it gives CATWDRHYYKKLF.

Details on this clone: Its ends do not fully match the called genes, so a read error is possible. The CDR3 DNA sequence: TGTGCCTCGTGGGAGGTTCCTAAGAAACTCTTT. Translation gives CASWEVPKKLF. The gene calls are TRGV9 and TRGJ1 or TRGJ2. Germline-derived CDR1 and CDR2 are GITISATS and ISYDGTV (reference sequence). The CDR3 loop spans 11 amino acids.

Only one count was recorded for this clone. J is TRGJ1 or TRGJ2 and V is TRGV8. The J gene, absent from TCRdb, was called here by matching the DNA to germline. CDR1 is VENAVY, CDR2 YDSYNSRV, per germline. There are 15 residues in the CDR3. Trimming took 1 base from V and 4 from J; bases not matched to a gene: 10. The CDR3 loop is CATWDSSEGYYKKLF. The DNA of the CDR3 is TGTGCCACCTGGGATAGTTCGGAAGGATATTATAAGAAACTCTTT.

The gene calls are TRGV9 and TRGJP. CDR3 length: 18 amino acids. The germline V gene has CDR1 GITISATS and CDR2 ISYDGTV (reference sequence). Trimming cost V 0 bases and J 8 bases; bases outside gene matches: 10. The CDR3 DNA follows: TGTGCCTTGTGGGAGGTGCATGAAGTTAAGTTGGGCAAAAAAATCAAGGTATTT. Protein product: CALWEVHEVKLGKKIKVF.

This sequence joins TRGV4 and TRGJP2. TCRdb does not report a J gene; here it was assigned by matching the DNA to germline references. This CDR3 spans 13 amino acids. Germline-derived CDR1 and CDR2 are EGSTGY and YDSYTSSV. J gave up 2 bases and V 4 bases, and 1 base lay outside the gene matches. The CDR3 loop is CATWESSDWIKTF. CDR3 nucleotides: TGTGCCACCTGGGAAAGTAGTGATTGGATCAAGACGTTT.

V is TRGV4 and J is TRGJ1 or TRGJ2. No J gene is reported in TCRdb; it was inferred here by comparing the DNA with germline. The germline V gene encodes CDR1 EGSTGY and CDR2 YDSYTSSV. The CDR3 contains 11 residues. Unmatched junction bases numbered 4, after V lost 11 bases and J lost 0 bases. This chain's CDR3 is CAIQNYYKKLF. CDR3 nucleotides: TGTGCCATACAGAATTATTATAAGAAACTCTTT.